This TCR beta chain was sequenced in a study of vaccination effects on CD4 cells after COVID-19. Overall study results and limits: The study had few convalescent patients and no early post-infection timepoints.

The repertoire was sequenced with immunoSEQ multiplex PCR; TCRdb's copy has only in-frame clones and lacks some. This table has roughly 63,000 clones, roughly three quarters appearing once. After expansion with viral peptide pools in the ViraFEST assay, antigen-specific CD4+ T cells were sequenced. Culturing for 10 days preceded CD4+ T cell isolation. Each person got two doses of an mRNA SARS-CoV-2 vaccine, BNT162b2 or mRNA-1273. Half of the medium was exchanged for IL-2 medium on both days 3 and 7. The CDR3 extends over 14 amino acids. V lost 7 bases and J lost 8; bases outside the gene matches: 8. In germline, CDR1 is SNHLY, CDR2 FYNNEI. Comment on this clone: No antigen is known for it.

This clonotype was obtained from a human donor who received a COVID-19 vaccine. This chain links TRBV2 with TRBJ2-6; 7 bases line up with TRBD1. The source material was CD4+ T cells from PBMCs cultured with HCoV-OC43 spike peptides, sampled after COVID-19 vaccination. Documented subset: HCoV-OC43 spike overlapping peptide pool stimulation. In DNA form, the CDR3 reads TGTGCCAGCACGCAGGGGGAAGTACCCAACGTCCTGACTTTC. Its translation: CASTQGEVPNVLTF.